This T cell receptor (beta chain) was profiled in a study of T cells in Graves' hyperthyroidism and ophthalmopathy. Study results and limitations: Ophthalmopathy was distinguished from stable hyperthyroidism by 13 V-J signatures. Most clonotypes expanded in thyroid above 0.001 were likewise present in blood.

V shed 1 base and J shed 9 bases, with 16 bases lying between them. The CDR3 length is 15 residues. Germline CDR1 is KGHSH and CDR2 is LQKENI. As for this clonotype: As yet, its antigen is unknown.

Amplification yielded TCR beta CDR3 regions, with RNA transcripts as the source. HTBI primers were the set used in a first-round RT-PCR of the TCR CDR3. TCRdb passed the multiplex PCR reads through MiXCR, listing each CDR3 protein once. The sample includes about 560,000 distinct CDR3 sequences, 15% to 19% of them seen just once. The chain carries TRBV18 and TRBJ2-1; D perhaps matches TRBD2 (7 bases). The sequencing input was blood. This TCR was sampled from a woman in her twenties or thirties with Graves' hyperthyroidism. The CDR3 sequence is CASSPLSGTQREQFF. In nucleotides, the CDR3 is TGTGCCAGCTCACCACTGAGCGGGACACAACGTGAGCAGTTCTTC.